This entry concerns a single T cell receptor beta chain. This entry comes from a study of human T cells and chemical hapten exposure. TCRdb fed the RACE reads into MiXCR, producing one record per CDR3 protein. Seen here are some 84,000 distinct CDR3 sequences, approximately 11% observed once, and the top ten hold around 3.8%. Time point: patch test 3, about 24 weeks after DPC sensitization. Treatment here: therapeutic diphenylcyclopropenone sensitization with weekly scalp DPC. V lost 1 base, J lost 12 bases, and 16 bases lay in between. CDR1 SEHNR and CDR2 FQNEAQ come from the germline V gene (reference sequence). The CDR3 runs to 13 residues.

The origin of this receptor is a woman in her forties or fifties with alopecia areata. Some clones in this sample may be carry-over from other donors' samples. The rearrangement joins TRBV7-9 to TRBJ2-7; D call uncertain. The specimen was whole blood, collected in connection with sensitization to the hapten diphenylcyclopropenone (DPC). The CDR3 region has the DNA TGTGCCAGCAGCTTAGGAGGATCCCCCGGTCGGTACTTC. Translated: CASSLGGSPGRYF.